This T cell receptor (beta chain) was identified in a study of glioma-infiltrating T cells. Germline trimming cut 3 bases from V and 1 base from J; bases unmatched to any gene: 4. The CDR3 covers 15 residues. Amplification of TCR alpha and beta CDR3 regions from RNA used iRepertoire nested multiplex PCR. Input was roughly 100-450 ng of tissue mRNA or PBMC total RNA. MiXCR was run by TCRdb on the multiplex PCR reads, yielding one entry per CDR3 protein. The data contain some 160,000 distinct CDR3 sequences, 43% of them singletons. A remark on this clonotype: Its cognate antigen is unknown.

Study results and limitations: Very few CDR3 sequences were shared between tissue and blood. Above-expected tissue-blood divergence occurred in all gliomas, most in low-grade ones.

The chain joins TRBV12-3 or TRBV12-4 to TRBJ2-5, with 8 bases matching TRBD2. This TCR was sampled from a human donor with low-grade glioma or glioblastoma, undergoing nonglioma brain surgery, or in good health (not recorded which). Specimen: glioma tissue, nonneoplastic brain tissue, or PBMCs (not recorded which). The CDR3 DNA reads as TGTGCCAGCAGTTTTGGACTAGCAGTCCAAGAGACCCAGTACTTC. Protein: CASSFGLAVQETQYF.